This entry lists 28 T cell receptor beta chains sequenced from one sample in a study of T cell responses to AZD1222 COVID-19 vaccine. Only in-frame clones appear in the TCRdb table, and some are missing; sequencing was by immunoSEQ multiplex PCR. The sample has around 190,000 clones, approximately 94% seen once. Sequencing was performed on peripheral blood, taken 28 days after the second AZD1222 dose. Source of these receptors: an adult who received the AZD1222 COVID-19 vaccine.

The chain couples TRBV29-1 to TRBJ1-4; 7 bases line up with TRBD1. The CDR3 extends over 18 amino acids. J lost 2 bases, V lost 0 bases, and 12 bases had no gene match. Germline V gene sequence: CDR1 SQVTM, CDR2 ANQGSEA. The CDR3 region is CSVEDRQGRGQTNEKLFF. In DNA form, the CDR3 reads TGCAGCGTTGAAGATCGTCAAGGGAGGGGACAGACTAATGAAAAACTGTTTTTT. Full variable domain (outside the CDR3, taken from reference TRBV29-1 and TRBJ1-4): SAVISQKPSRDICQRGTSLTIQCQVDSQVTMMFWYRQQPGQSLTLIATANQGSEATYESGFVIDKFPISRPNLTFSTLTVSNMSPEDSSIYLCSVEDRQGRGQTNEKLFFGSGTQLSVL.

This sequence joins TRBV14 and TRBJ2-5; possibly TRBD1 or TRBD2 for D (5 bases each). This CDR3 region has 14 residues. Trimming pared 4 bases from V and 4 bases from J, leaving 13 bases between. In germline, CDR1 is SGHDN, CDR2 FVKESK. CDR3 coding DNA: TGTGCCAGCAGCCTCGGCGGTGGGGGAGAGACCCAGTACTTC. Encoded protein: CASSLGGGGETQYF. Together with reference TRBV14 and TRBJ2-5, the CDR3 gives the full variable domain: EAGVTQFPSHSVIEKGQTVTLRCDPISGHDNLYWYRRVMGKEIKFLLHFVKESKQDESGMPNNRFLAERTGGTYSTLKVQPAELEDSGVYFCASSLGGGGETQYFGPGTRLLVL.

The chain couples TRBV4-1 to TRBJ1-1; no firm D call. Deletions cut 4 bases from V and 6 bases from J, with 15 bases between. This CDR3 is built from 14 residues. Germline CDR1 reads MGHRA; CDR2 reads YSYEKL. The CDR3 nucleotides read TGCGCCAGCAGCCGCATAGAGGGTGGTGCTGAAGCTTTCTTT. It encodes CASSRIEGGAEAFF.

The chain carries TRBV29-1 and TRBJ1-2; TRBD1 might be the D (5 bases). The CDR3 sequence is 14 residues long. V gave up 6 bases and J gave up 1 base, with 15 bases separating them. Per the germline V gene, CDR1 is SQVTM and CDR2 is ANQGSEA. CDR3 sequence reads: CSVQMRGNNYGYTF. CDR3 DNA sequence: TGCAGCGTCCAGATGCGGGGGAATAACTATGGCTACACCTTC. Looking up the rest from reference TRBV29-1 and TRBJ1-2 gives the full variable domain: SAVISQKPSRDICQRGTSLTIQCQVDSQVTMMFWYRQQPGQSLTLIATANQGSEATYESGFVIDKFPISRPNLTFSTLTVSNMSPEDSSIYLCSVQMRGNNYGYTFGSGTRLTVV.

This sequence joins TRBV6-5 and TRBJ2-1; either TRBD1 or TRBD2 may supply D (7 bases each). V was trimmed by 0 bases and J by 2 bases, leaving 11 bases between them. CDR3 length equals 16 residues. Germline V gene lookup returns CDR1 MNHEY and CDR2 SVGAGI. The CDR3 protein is CASSYSGRGPYNEQFF. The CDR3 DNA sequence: TGTGCCAGCAGTTACTCGGGGAGGGGGCCCTACAATGAGCAGTTCTTC.

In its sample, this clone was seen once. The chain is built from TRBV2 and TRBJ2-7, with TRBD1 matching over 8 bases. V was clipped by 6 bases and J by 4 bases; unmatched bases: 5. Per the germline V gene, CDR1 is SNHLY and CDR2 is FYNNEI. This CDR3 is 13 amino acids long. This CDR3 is CASSRDRIYEQYF. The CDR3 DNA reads TGTGCCAGCAGCAGGGACAGGATTTACGAGCAGTACTTC. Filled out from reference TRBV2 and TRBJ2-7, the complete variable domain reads EPEVTQTPSHQVTQMGQEVILRCVPISNHLYFYWYRQILGQKVEFLVSFYNNEISEKSEIFDDQFSVERPDGSNFTLKIRSTKLEDSAMYFCASSRDRIYEQYFGPGTRLTVT.

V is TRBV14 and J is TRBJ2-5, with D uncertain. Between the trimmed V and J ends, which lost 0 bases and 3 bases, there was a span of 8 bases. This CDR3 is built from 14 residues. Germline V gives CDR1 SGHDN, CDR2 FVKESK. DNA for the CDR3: TGTGCCAGCAGCCAAGATCTGGTCGAAGAGACCCAGTACTTC. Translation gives CASSQDLVEETQYF.

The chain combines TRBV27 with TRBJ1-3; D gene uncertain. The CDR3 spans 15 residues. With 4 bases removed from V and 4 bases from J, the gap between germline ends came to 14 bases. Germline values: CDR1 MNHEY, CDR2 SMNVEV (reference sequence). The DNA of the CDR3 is TGTGCCAGCAGTTCGGGATGGGCCTCAGGAAACACCATATATTTT. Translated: CASSSGWASGNTIYF.

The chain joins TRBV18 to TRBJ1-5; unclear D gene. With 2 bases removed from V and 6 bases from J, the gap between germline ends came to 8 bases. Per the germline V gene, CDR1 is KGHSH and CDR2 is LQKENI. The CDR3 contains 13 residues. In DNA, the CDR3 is TGTGCCAGCTCACCAGAGATGAGTCAGCCCCAGCATTTT. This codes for CASSPEMSQPQHF.

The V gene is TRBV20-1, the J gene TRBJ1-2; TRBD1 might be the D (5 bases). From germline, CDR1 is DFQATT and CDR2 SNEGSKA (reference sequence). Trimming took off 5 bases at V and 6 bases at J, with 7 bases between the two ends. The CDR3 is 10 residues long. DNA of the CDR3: TGCAGTGCTCGCAGGGATGGCTACACCTTC. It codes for CSARRDGYTF.

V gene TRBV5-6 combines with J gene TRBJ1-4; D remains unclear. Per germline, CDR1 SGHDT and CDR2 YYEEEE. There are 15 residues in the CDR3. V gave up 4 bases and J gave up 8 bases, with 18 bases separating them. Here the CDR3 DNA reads TGTGCCAGCAGCCCCCGGGGAGGGTTTCGGGAAAAACTGTTTTTT. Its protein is CASSPRGGFREKLFF.

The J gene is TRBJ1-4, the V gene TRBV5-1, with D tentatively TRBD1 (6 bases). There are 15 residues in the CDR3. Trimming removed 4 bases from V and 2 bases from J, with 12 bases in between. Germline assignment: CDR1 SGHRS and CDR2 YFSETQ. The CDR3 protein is CASSPWGATNEKLFF. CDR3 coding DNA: TGCGCCAGCAGCCCCTGGGGGGCTACTAATGAAAAACTGTTTTTT. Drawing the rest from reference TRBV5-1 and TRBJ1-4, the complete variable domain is KAGVTQTPRYLIKTRGQQVTLSCSPISGHRSVSWYQQTPGQGLQFLFEYFSETQRNKGNFPGRFSGRQFSNSRSEMNVSTLELGDSALYLCASSPWGATNEKLFFGSGTQLSVL.

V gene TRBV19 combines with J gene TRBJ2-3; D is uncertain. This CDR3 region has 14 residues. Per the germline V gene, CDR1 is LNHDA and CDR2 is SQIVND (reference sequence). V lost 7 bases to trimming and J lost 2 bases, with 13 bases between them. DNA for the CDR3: TGTGCCAGTACGGCAGGAACCTTCACAGATACGCAGTATTTT. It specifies CASTAGTFTDTQYF.

Here the CDR3 DNA reads TGTGCCAGCAACGCGGAAGGACAGCCCCAGCATTTT. This gives the protein CASNAEGQPQHF. The chain joins TRBV2 to TRBJ1-5, with D unclear. The CDR3 consists of 12 residues. Looked up from germline, CDR1 is SNHLY and CDR2 is FYNNEI. Trimming left V 7 bases short and J 7 bases short, with 11 bases between.

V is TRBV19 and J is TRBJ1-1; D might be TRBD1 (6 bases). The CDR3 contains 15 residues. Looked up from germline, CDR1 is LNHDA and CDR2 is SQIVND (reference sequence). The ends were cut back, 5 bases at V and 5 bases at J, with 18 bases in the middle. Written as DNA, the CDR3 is TGTGCCAGTAGTCCTCGTTGGGGGGCGGGAACTGAAGCTTTCTTT. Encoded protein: CASSPRWGAGTEAFF.

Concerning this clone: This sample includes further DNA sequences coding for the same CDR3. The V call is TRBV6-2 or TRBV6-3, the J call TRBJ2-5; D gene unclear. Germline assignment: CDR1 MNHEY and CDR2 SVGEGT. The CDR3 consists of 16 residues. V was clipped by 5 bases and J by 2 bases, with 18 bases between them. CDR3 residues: CASSDLSTLSQETQYF. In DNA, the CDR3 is TGTGCCAGCAGTGACCTATCGACACTCTCGCAAGAGACCCAGTACTTC.

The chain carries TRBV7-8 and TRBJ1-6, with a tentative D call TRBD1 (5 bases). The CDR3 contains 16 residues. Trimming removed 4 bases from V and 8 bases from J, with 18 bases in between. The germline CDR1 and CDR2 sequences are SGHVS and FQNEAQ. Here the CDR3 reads CASSSFSWGKDSPLHF. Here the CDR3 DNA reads TGTGCCAGCAGCTCTTTCTCTTGGGGGAAGGATTCACCCCTCCACTTT.

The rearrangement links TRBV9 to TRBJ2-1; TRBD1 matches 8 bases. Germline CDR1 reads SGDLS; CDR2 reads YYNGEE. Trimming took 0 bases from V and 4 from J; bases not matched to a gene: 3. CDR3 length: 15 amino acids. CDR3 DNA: TGTGCCAGCAGCGTAGGGACAGGGAATTACAATGAGCAGTTCTTC. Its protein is CASSVGTGNYNEQFF.

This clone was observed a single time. CDR3 bases: TGTGCCAGCAGCGTTACAGGGGAGAATTCACCCCTCCACTTT. It translates to CASSVTGENSPLHF. The chain combines TRBV9 with TRBJ1-6, with 7 bases identical to TRBD1. Unmatched junction bases numbered 3, after V lost 2 bases and J lost 7 bases. This CDR3 is built from 14 residues. CDR1 is SGDLS, CDR2 YYNGEE, per germline.

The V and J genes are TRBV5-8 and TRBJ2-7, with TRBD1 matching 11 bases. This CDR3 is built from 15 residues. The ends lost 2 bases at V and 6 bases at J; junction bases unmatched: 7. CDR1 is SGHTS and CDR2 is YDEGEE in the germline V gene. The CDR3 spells CASSFLGDRGFEQYF. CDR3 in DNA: TGTGCCAGCAGCTTCCTGGGGGACAGGGGGTTCGAGCAGTACTTC.

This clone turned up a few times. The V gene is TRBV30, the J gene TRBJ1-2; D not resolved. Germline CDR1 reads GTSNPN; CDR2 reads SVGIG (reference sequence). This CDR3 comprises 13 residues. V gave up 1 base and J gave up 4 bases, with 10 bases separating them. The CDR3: CAWSDGRSYGYTF. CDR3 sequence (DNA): TGTGCCTGGAGTGACGGACGATCCTATGGCTACACCTTC.

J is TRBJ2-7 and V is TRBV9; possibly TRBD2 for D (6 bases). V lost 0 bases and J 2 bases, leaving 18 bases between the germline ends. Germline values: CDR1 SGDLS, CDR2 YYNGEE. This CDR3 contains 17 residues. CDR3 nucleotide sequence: TGTGCCAGCAGCGTAGGGGGGTCGAGCAGGGAGGCCTACGAGCAGTACTTC. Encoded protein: CASSVGGSSREAYEQYF.

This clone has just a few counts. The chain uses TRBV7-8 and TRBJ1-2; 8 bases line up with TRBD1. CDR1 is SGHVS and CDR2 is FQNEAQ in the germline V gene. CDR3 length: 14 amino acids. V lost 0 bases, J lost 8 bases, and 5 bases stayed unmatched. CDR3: CASSLAGQGRGYTF. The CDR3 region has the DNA TGTGCCAGCAGCTTAGCAGGACAGGGCAGGGGCTACACCTTC. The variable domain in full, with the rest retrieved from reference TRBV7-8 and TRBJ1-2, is GAGVSQSPRYKVAKRGQDVALRCDPISGHVSLFWYQQALGQGPEFLTYFQNEAQLDKSGLPSDRFFAERPEGSVSTLKIQRTQQEDSAVYLCASSLAGQGRGYTFGSGTRLTVV.

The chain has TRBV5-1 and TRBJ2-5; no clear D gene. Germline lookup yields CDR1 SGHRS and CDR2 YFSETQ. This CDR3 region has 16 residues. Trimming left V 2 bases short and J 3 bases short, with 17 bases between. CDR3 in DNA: TGCGCCAGCAGCTTCAACGCGGTTACGAGCAAAGAGACCCAGTACTTC. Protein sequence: CASSFNAVTSKETQYF.

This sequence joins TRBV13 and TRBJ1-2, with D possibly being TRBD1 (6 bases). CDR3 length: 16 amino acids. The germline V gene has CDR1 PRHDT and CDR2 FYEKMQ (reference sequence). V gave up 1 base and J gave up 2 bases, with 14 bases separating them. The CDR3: CASSLEGDTENYGYTF. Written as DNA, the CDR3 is TGTGCCAGCAGCTTAGAGGGGGATACGGAAAACTATGGCTACACCTTC. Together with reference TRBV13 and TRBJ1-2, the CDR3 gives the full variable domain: AAGVIQSPRHLIKEKRETATLKCYPIPRHDTVYWYQQGPGQDPQFLISFYEKMQSDKGSIPDRFSAQQFSDYHSELNMSSLELGDSALYFCASSLEGDTENYGYTFGSGTRLTVV.

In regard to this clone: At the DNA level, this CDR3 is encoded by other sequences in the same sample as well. CDR3 sequence (DNA): TGTGCCAGCAGCTCCCAAGAGACCCAGTACTTC. Protein product: CASSSQETQYF. V and J are TRBV7-2 and TRBJ2-5; no clear D gene. Germline V gene sequence: CDR1 SGHTA, CDR2 FQGNSA. V was pared by 4 bases and J by 1 base, with 1 base between. The CDR3 spans 11 residues.

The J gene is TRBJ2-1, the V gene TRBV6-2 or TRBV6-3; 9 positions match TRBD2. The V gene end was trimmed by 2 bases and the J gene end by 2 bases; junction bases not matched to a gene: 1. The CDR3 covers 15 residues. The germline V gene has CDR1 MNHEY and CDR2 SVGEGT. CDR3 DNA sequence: TGTGCCAGCAGTTACCTAGCGGGGACCTACAATGAGCAGTTCTTC. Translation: CASSYLAGTYNEQFF.

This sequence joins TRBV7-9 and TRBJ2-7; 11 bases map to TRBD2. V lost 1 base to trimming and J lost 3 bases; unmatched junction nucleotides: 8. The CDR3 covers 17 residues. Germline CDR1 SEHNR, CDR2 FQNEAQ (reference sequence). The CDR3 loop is CASSLDGLAGGLYEQYF. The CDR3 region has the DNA TGTGCCAGCAGCTTAGACGGTCTAGCGGGAGGACTCTACGAGCAGTACTTC.